This TCR beta chain was identified in a study of T cell changes during pregnancy in multiple sclerosis. The V end lost 2 bases, the J end lost 0 bases, and 3 bases lay between the germline ends. The CDR3 is made up of 13 amino acids. Germline V CDR1 and CDR2: MNHEY, SVGAGI. Generated by immunoSEQ multiplex PCR, the TCRdb table keeps only in-frame clones and is missing some. The sample consists of 50,000 or so clones, about 89% of them appearing once. The source was CD8+ T cells from peripheral blood mononuclear cells, collected after pregnancy. The receptor's source is a female donor with multiple sclerosis, enrolled in a pregnancy study. The gene calls are TRBV6-5 and TRBJ2-3; D is unresolved. The chain's CDR3 is CASSYLSTDTQYF. The CDR3 region has the DNA TGTGCCAGCAGTTACCTTAGCACAGATACGCAGTATTTT.